Presented here are 6 T cell receptor beta chains from one specimen sequenced in a study of shared T cell receptors in the human thymus. Sequencing used immunoSEQ multiplex PCR; TCRdb keeps in-frame clones, though not all of them. The data contain around 340,000 clones, roughly 94% of them singletons. The sequenced sample was thymocytes. The receptors derive from a human donor.

V usage is TRBV6-5 and J usage is TRBJ2-7; D uncertain. CDR3 length: 14 residues. Trimming removed 5 bases from V and 0 bases from J, with 11 bases in between. Per germline, CDR1 MNHEY and CDR2 SVGAGI. The CDR3 nucleotides are TGTGCCAGCAGTCCACAAAAACCCTCCTACGAGCAGTACTTC. The encoded protein is CASSPQKPSYEQYF.

The gene calls are TRBV28 and TRBJ1-1, with a weak D call TRBD1 (6 bases). Germline V gene lookup returns CDR1 MDHEN and CDR2 SYDVKM. Trimming took off 6 bases at V and 3 bases at J, with 17 bases between the two ends. The CDR3 is 15 residues long. The CDR3 bases are TGTGCCAGCAGCCCCTTAAGGGGGGGCGACACTGAAGCTTTCTTT. Its translation: CASSPLRGGDTEAFF.

This chain uses TRBV28 with TRBJ2-3; TRBD2 agrees at 9 bases. With 3 bases clipped from V and 0 bases from J, the junction kept 16 bases outside the gene matches. The germline CDR1 and CDR2 sequences are MDHEN and SYDVKM. This CDR3 has 20 amino acids. The CDR3, as DNA: TGTGCCAGCAGTTTTGGGCTAGCGGGGCCGGTGTACTCTAGCACAGATACGCAGTATTTT. This translates into CASSFGLAGPVYSSTDTQYF.

This clone was counted a single time. This sequence joins TRBV10-1 and TRBJ2-1; possible D gene TRBD2, 5 bases. Trimming left V 11 bases short and J 9 bases short, with 20 bases between. This CDR3 region has 13 residues. Germline V gene sequence: CDR1 WNHNN, CDR2 SYGVQD (reference sequence). The CDR3 spells CARTRAPWSEQFF. CDR3 in DNA: TGCGCCCGCACGAGGGCCCCCTGGAGTGAGCAGTTCTTC.

V is TRBV7-2 and J is TRBJ2-1; maybe TRBD2 (7 bases). The CDR3 spans 14 residues. Trimming took off 7 bases at V and 4 bases at J, with 14 bases between the two ends. CDR1 and CDR2 (germline): SGHTA, FQGNSA. CDR3 bases: TGTGCCAGCACCCGGGGAGGGGGTTACAATGAGCAGTTCTTC. This sequence encodes CASTRGGGYNEQFF.

This sequence joins TRBV5-1 and TRBJ1-4; D is undetermined. CDR1 SGHRS and CDR2 YFSETQ come from the germline V gene. This CDR3 contains 15 residues. The V end lost 2 bases, the J end lost 8 bases, and 16 bases lay between the germline ends. CDR3 residues: CASSFARVGIEKLFF. Written as DNA, the CDR3 is TGCGCCAGCAGCTTCGCTCGAGTAGGGATCGAAAAACTGTTTTTT.